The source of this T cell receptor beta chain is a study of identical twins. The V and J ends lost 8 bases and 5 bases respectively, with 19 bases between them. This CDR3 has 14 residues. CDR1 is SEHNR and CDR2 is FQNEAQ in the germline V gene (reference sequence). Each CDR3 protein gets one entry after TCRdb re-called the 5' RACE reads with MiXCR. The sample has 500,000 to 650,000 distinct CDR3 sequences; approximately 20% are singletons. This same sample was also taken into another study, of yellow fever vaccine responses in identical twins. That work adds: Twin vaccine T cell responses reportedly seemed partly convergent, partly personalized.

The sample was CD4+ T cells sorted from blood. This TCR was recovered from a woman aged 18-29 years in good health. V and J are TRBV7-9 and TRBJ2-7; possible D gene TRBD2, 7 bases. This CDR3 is CASGWGGSGNEQYF. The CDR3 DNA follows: TGTGCCAGCGGATGGGGGGGCTCCGGGAACGAGCAGTACTTC.